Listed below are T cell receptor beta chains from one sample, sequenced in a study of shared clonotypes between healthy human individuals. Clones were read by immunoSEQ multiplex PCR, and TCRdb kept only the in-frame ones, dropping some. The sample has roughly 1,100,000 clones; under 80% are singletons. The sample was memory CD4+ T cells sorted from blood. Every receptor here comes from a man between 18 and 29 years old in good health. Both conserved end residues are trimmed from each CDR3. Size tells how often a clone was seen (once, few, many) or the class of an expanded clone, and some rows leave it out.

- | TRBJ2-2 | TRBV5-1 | ASSLAGENTGELF
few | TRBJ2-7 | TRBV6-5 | ASSYRDRDYEQY
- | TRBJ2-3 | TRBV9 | ASSYLQGGGTDTQY
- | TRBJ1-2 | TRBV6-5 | ASSYIGGNYGYT
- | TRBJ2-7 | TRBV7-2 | ASSLSGHSYEQY
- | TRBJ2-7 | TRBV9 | ASSVAAGAVYEQY
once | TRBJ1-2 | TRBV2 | ACRADGGGYT
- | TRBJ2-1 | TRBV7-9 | ASSLGLAEYNEQF
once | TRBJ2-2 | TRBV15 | ATSRDVGLARTGELF
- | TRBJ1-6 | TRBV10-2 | ATQEEQGGSPLH
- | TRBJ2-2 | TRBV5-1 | ASSKLAGDTGELF
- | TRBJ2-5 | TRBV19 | ASDGGAGGETQY
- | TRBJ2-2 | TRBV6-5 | ASTRAGWELF
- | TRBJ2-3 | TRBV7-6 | ASSYNTDTQY
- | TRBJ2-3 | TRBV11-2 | ASNLDGGAQDTQY
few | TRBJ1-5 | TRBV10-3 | AISESVGNQPQH
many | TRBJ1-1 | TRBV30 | AWSREKNTEAF
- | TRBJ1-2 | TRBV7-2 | ASSPVSYLQGGYGYT
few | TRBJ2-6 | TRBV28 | ASSAPTGQYSGANVLT
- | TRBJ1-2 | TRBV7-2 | ASSFPGTGGHYGYT
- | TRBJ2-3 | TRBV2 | ASSELWGSDTQY
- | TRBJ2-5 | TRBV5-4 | ASSLEGGRGETQY
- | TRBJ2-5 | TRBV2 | ASSARRMGLAGDRETQY
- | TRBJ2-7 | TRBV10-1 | ASSVGDGVSYEQY
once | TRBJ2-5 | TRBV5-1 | ASRPGQIQETQY
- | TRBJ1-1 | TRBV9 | ASSGTGGSGYTEAF
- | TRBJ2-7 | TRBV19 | ASSIGQGGEQY
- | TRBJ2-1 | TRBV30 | AWSVAGFNEQF
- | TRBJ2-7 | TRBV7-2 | ASSGQGTGKY
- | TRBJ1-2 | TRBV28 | ASSPQAGLGGYT
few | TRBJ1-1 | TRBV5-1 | ASSPQGGVAF
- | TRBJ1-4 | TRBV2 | ASSRGGLNEKLF
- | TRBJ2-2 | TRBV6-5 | ASSWTGGHTGELF
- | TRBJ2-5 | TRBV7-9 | ASSQGQGGTQY
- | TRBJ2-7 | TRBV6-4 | ASSPLERGSLAANAYEQY
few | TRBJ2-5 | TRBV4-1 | ASSPGQGVETQY
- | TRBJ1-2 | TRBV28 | ASSYNRGGYGYT
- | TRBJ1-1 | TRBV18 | ASSPGWGAFTEAF
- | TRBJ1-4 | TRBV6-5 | ASSPSGMVAEKLF
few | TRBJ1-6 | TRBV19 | ASLGEGLSPLH
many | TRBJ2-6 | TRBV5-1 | ASSPSGTSGRTRSGANVLT
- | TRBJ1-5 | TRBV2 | ASRGDSNQPQH
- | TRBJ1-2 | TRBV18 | ASSPQVLSYGYT
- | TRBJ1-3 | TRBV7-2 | ASSLDQGSGNTIY
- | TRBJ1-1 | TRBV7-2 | ASSPFQTNTEAF
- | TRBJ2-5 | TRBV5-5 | ASSSLAVRETQY
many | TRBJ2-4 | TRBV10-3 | AISETQGNIQY
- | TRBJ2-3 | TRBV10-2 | ASSESGLGLSQY
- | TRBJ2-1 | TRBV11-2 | ASSLPLAGGSSYNEQF
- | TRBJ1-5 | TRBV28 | ASRGGGTHSNQPQH
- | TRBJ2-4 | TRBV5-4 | ASSSKSPEAKNIQY
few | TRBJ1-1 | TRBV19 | ASSLPAANTEAF
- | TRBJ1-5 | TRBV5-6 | ASSRTGTRDNQPQH